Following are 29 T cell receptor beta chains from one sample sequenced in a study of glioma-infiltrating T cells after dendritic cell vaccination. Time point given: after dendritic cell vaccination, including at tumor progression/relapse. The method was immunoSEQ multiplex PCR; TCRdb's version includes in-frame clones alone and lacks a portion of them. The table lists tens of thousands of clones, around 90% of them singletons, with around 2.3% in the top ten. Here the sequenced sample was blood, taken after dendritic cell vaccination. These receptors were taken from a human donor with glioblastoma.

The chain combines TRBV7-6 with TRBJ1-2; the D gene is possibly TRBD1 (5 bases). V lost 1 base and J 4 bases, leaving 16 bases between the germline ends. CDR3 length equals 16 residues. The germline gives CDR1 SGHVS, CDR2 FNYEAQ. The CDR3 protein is CASSLEGQGGTYGYTF. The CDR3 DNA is TGTGCCAGCAGCTTAGAGGGTCAGGGTGGTACCTATGGCTACACCTTC.

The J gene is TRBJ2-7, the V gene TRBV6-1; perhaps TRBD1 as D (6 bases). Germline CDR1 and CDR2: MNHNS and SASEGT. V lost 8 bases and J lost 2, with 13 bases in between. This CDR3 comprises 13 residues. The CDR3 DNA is TGTGCCAGCTCCACGGACAGACCCTACGAGCAGTACTTC. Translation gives CASSTDRPYEQYF.

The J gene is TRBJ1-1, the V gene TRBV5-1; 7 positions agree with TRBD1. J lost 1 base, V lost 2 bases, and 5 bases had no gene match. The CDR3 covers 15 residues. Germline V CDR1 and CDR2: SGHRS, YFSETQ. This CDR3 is CASSLQGQGNTEAFF. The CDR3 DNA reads TGCGCCAGCAGCTTACAGGGGCAGGGGAACACTGAAGCTTTCTTT. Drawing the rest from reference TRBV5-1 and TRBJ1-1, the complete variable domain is KAGVTQTPRYLIKTRGQQVTLSCSPISGHRSVSWYQQTPGQGLQFLFEYFSETQRNKGNFPGRFSGRQFSNSRSEMNVSTLELGDSALYLCASSLQGQGNTEAFFGQGTRLTVV.

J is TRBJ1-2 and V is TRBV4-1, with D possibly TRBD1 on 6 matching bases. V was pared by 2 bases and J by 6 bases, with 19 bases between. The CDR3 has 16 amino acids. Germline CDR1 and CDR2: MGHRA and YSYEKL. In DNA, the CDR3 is TGCGCCAGCAGCCAATACAGAACAGGGATTACGAATGGCTACACCTTC. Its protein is CASSQYRTGITNGYTF.

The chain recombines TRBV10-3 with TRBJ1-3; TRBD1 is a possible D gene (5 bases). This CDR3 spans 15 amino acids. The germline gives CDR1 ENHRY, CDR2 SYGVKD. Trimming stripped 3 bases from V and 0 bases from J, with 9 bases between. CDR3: CAISEQELSGNTIYF. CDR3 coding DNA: TGTGCCATCAGTGAACAGGAACTCTCTGGAAACACCATATATTTT.

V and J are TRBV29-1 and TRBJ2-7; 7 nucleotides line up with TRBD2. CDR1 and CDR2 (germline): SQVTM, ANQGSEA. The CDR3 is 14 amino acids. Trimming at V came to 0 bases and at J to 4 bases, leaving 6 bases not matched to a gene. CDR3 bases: TGCAGCGTTGAAGAGGTGGGAGGGTTTTACGAGCAGTACTTC. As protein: CSVEEVGGFYEQYF.

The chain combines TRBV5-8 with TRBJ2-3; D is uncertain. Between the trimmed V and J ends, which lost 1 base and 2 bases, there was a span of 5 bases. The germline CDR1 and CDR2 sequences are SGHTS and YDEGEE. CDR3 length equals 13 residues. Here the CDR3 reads CASSLLYTDTQYF. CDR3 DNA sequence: TGTGCCAGCAGCTTGCTATACACAGATACGCAGTATTTT.

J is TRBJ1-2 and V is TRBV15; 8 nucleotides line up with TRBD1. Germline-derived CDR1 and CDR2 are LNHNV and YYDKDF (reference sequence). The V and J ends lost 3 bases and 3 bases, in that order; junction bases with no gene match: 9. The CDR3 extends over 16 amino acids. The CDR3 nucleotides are TGTGCCACCAGCAGTTCTCCCCGGACAGGGTACTATGGCTACACCTTC. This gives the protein CATSSSPRTGYYGYTF. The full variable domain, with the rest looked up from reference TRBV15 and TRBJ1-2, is DAMVIQNPRYQVTQFGKPVTLSCSQTLNHNVMYWYQQKSSQAPKLLFHYYDKDFNNEADTPDNFQSRRPNTSFCFLDIRSPGLGDTAMYLCATSSSPRTGYYGYTFGSGTRLTVV.

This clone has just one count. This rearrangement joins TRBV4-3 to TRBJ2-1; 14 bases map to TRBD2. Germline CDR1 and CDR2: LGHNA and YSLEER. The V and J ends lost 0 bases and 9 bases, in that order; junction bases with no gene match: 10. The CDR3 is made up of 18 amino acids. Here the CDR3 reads CASSQDAPGLAGEGEQFF. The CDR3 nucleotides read TGCGCCAGCAGCCAAGACGCGCCGGGACTAGCGGGAGAAGGTGAGCAGTTCTTC.

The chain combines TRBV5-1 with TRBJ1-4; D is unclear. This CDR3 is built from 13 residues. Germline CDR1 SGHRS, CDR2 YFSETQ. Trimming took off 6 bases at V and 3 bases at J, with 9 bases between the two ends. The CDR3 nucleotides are TGCGCCAGCAAGTACAGTCCTAATGAAAAACTGTTTTTT. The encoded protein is CASKYSPNEKLFF.

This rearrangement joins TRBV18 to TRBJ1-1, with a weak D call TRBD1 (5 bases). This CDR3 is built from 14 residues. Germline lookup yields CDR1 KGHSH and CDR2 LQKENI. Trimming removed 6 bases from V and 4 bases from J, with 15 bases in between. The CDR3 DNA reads TGTGCCAGCTCTCCCACCCCGGGGGGCACTGAAGCTTTCTTT. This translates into CASSPTPGGTEAFF.

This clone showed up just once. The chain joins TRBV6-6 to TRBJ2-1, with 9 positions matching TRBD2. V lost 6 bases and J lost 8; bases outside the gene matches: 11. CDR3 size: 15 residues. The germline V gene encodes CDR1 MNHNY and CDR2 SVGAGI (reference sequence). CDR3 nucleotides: TGTGCCAGCAGGCGACTAGCGGAGCTCGTATATGAGCAGTTCTTC. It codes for CASRRLAELVYEQFF.

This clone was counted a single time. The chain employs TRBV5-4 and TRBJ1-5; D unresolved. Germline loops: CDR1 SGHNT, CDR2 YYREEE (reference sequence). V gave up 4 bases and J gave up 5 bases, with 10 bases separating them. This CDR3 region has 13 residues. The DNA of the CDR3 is TGTGCCAGCAGCGGGCAGCCTGATCAGCCCCAGCATTTT. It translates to CASSGQPDQPQHF.

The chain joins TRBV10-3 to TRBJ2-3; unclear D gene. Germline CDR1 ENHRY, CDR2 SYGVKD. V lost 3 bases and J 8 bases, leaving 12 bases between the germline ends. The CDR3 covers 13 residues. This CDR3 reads CAISEGQPGTQYF. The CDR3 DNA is TGTGCCATCAGTGAAGGCCAACCGGGTACGCAGTATTTT.

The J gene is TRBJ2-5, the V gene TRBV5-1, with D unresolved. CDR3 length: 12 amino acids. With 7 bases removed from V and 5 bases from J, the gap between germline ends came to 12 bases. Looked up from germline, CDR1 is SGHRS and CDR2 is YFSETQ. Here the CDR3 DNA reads TGCGCCAGCTGTTGGTCCCAGGAGACCCAGTACTTC. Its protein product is CASCWSQETQYF.

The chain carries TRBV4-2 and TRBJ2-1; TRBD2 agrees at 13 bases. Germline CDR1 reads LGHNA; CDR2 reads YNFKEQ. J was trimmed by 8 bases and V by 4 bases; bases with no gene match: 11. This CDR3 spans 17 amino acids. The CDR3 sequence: CASSPFEGTSGMHEQFF. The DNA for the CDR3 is TGTGCCAGCAGCCCTTTTGAGGGGACTAGCGGGATGCATGAGCAGTTCTTC.

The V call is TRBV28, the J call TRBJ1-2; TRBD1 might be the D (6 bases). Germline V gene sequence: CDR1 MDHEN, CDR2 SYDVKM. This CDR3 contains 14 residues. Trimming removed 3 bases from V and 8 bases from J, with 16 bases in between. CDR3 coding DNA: TGTGCCAGCAGTTTGGACCAGGGGCCGGGAGGCTACACCTTC. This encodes CASSLDQGPGGYTF.

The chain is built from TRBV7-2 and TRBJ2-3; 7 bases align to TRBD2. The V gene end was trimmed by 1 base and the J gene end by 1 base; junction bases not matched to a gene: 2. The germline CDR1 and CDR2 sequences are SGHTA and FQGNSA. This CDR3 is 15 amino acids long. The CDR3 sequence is CASSLGSGGTDTQYF. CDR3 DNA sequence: TGTGCCAGCAGCTTAGGCAGCGGGGGCACAGATACGCAGTATTTT.

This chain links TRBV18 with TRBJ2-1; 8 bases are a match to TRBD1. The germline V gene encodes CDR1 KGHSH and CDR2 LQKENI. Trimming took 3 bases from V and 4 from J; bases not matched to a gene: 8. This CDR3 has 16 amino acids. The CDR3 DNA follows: TGTGCCAGCTCACCTTTGGGGCAGGGGGCTTACAATGAGCAGTTCTTC. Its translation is CASSPLGQGAYNEQFF.

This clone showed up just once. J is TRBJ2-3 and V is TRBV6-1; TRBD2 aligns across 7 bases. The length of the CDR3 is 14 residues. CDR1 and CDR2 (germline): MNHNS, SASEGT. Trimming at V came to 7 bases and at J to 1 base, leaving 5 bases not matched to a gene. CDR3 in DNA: TGTGCCAGCAATCCGGGGGGAGGCACAGATACGCAGTATTTT. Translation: CASNPGGGTDTQYF.

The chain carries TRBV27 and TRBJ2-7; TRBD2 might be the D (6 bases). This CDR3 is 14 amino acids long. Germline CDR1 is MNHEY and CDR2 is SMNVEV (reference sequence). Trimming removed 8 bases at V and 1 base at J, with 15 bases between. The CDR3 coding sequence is TGTGCCAGCCGCCTCGGGGGACCTTCCTACGAGCAGTACTTC. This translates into CASRLGGPSYEQYF.

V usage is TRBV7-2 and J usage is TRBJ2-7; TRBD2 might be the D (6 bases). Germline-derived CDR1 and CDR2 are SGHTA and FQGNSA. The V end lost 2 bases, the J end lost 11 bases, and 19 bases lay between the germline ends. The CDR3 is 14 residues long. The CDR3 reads CASSLSSALSQKYF. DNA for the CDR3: TGTGCCAGCAGCTTATCTAGCGCCCTCTCACAAAAGTACTTC. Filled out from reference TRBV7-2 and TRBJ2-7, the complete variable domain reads GAGVSQSPSNKVTEKGKDVELRCDPISGHTALYWYRQSLGQGLEFLIYFQGNSAPDKSGLPSDRFSAERTGGSVSTLTIQRTQQEDSAVYLCASSLSSALSQKYFGPGTRLTVT.

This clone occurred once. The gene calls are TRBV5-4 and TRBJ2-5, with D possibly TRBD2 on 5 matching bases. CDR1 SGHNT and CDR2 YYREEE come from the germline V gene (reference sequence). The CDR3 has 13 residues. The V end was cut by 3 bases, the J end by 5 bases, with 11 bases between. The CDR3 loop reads CASSSEGRETQYF. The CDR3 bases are TGTGCCAGCAGCTCTGAGGGCAGGGAGACCCAGTACTTC.

CDR3: CASSAYRASNQPQHF. The CDR3, as DNA: TGTGCCAGCAGCGCGTACAGGGCGAGCAATCAGCCCCAGCATTTT. The chain recombines TRBV7-2 with TRBJ1-5, with D possibly matching TRBD1 (6 bases). The V end was cut by 5 bases, the J end by 1 base, with 12 bases between. Per germline, CDR1 SGHTA and CDR2 FQGNSA. This CDR3 is 15 amino acids long.

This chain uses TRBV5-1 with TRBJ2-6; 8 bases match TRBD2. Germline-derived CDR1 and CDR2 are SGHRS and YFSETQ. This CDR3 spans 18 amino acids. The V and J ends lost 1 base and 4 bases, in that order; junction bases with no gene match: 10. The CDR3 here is CASSLTGLESPGANVLTF. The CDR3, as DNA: TGCGCCAGCAGCTTGACGGGACTAGAATCGCCCGGGGCCAACGTCCTGACTTTC.

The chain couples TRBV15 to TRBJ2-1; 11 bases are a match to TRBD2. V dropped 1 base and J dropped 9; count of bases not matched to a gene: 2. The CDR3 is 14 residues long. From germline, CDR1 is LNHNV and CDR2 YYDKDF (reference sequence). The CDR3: CATSRGLAGGEQFF. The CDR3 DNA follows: TGTGCCACCAGCAGAGGGCTAGCGGGGGGTGAGCAGTTCTTC.

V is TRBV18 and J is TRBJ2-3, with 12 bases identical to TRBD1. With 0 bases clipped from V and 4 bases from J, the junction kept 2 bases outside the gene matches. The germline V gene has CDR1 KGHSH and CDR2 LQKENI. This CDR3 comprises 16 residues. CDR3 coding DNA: TGTGCCAGCTCACCACCGGGGGACAGGGGGCCAGATACGCAGTATTTT. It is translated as CASSPPGDRGPDTQYF.

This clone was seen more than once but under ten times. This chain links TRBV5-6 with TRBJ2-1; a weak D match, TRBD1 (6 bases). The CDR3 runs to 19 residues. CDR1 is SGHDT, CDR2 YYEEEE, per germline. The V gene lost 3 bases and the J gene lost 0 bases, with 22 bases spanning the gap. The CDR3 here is CASSSPQGSGGASYNEQFF. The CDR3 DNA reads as TGTGCCAGCAGCTCACCCCAAGGATCTGGGGGCGCCTCCTACAATGAGCAGTTCTTC.

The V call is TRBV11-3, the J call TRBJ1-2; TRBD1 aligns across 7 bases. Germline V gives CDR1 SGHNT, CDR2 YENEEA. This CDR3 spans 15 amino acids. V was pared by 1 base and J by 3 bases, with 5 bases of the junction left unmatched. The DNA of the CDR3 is TGTGCCAGCAGCTTAGCCCAACAGGGGTACTATGGCTACACCTTC. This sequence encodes CASSLAQQGYYGYTF.